The T cell receptor beta chain under discussion was sequenced for a study of spatial heterogeneity in lung cancer. Indicated time point: sample taken at primary tumor resection. TCRdb passed the 5' RACE reads through MiXCR, listing each CDR3 protein once. Of about 92,000 distinct CDR3 sequences detected, roughly 12% appear once; the ten largest clones hold about 41%. J was trimmed by 2 bases and V by 8 bases; bases with no gene match: 10. The germline V gene encodes CDR1 MDHEN and CDR2 SYDVKM. The CDR3 extends over 15 amino acids. This clonotype was counted at least ten times. The TCR comes from a male donor with early-stage non-small cell lung cancer. The sample consisted of PBMCs, taken at surgery. The rearrangement links TRBV28 to TRBJ2-5, with TRBD1 matching 8 bases. The CDR3 nucleotides read TGTGCCAGCGCGTGGGACAGGCCACCTCAAGAGACCCAGTACTTC. Protein sequence: CASAWDRPPQETQYF.